This TCR beta chain was recorded in a study of blood T cell repertoires in COVID-19. About the research overall: Both acute and convalescent COVID-19 samples were obtained from the United States, Italy and Spain. Sources were T cells, B-cell-depleted T cells, or PBMCs; the material itself was cDNA or gDNA.

The authors' processing: Amplification of reference gene primers provided the estimated nucleated cell counts. The protocol was immunoSEQ multiplex PCR, while the TCRdb copy is restricted to in-frame clones and leaves out a portion. The V and J calls and the clone size are those of that table, but D and trimming were determined from the DNA. The table has about 280,000 clones, approximately 86% seen once. From germline, CDR1 is MGHDK and CDR2 SYGVNS. The CDR3 sequence is 14 residues long. The V and J ends lost 3 bases and 4 bases, in that order; junction bases with no gene match: 6. This TCR was sampled from a man aged 35 to 55 with active or convalescent COVID-19. The chain has TRBV25-1 and TRBJ2-7; 7 bases fit TRBD2. Sequenced: peripheral blood. Here the CDR3 reads CASSEGGIPYEQYF. CDR3 DNA: TGTGCCAGCAGTGAGGGGGGGATCCCATACGAGCAGTACTTC.